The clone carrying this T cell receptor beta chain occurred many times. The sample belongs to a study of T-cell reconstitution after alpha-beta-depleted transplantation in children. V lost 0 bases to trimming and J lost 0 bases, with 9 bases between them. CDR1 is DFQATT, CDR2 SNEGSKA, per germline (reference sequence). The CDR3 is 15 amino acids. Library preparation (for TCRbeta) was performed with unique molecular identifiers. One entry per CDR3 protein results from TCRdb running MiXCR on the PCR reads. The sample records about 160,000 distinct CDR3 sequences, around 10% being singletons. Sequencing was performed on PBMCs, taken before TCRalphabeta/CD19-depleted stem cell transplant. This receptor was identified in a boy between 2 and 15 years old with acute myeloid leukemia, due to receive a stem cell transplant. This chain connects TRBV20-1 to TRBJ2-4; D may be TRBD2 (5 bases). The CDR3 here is CSARDLAIAKNIQYF. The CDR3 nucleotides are TGCAGTGCTAGAGACCTAGCAATAGCCAAAAACATTCAGTACTTC.